This is a list of T cell receptor beta chains from one sample in a study of human T cells and chemical hapten exposure. TCRdb called the 5' RACE reads again in MiXCR, with one record for every CDR3 protein. The sample records under 150,000 distinct CDR3 sequences, roughly a fifth being singletons. The receptor source for this set is a human donor in good health. Each CDR3 is given with its conserved first and last residue. A D gene is named only where the DNA matches it firmly. Only part of the rows carry a size: once, few, many, or a class if the clone is expanded.

CDR3: CASSQYRGEAFF; DNA: TGTGCCAGCAGTCAGTACAGGGGTGAAGCTTTCTTT; J: TRBJ1-1; V: TRBV6-5; D: TRBD1; length: 12; size: -
CDR3: CASSLQSSYNEQFF; DNA: TGTGCCAGCAGCTTACAGAGCTCCTACAATGAGCAGTTCTTC; J: TRBJ2-1; V: TRBV11-2; D: -; length: 14; size: few
CDR3: CASSRDYSNQPQHF; DNA: TGTGCCAGCAGCAGGGATTATAGCAATCAGCCCCAGCATTTT; J: TRBJ1-5; V: TRBV12-3/TRBV12-4; D: -; length: 14; size: few
CDR3: CASSPAVEQFF; DNA: TGTGCCAGCAGCCCCGCCGTCGAGCAGTTCTTC; J: TRBJ2-1; V: TRBV7-9; D: -; length: 11; size: -
CDR3: CASSLLAARGEQYF; DNA: TGTGCCAGCAGCTTACTAGCGGCCAGAGGAGAGCAGTACTTC; J: TRBJ2-7; V: TRBV7-8; D: TRBD2; length: 14; size: -
CDR3: CASSSGLAANIQYF; DNA: TGTGCCAGCAGTTCCGGACTAGCGGCAAACATTCAGTACTTC; J: TRBJ2-4; V: TRBV27; D: TRBD2; length: 14; size: few
CDR3: CASSLDPRGPAYEQYF; DNA: TGTGCCAGCAGCTTAGATCCGCGGGGGCCAGCCTACGAGCAGTACTTC; J: TRBJ2-7; V: TRBV11-2; D: -; length: 16; size: many
CDR3: CSASEGRVTEAFF; DNA: TGCAGTGCTAGTGAGGGGCGGGTCACTGAAGCTTTCTTT; J: TRBJ1-1; V: TRBV20-1; D: -; length: 13; size: few
CDR3: CAWDDRRGNAHNEQFF; DNA: TGTGCCTGGGATGACAGGCGGGGCAATGCCCACAATGAGCAGTTCTTC; J: TRBJ2-1; V: TRBV30; D: -; length: 16; size: few
CDR3: CSATELAGYEQYF; DNA: TGCAGCGCCACCGAACTAGCGGGATACGAGCAGTACTTC; J: TRBJ2-7; V: TRBV29-1; D: TRBD2; length: 13; size: -
CDR3: CSVDRAGDNEQFF; DNA: TGCAGCGTTGATCGGGCAGGAGACAATGAGCAGTTCTTC; J: TRBJ2-1; V: TRBV29-1; D: -; length: 13; size: few
CDR3: CASSRSDAGLLAEQYF; DNA: TGTGCCAGCAGCCGATCGGATGCCGGCCTCCTGGCGGAGCAGTACTTC; J: TRBJ2-7; V: TRBV9; D: -; length: 16; size: few
CDR3: CASSELAGGPNEQYF; DNA: TGTGCCAGCTCAGAACTAGCGGGAGGGCCGAACGAGCAGTACTTC; J: TRBJ2-7; V: TRBV18; D: TRBD2; length: 15; size: few
CDR3: CASSQETGGRYEQYF; DNA: TGCGCCAGCAGCCAAGAGACAGGGGGCAGGTACGAGCAGTACTTC; J: TRBJ2-7; V: TRBV4-1; D: TRBD1; length: 15; size: few
CDR3: CASSYPDRLGTEAFF; DNA: TGTGCCAGCAGTTACCCGGACCGCCTCGGCACTGAAGCTTTCTTT; J: TRBJ1-1; V: TRBV6-5; D: -; length: 15; size: -
CDR3: CASSFGGLYEQYF; DNA: TGTGCCAGCAGTTTCGGGGGGCTCTACGAGCAGTACTTC; J: TRBJ2-7; V: TRBV27; D: -; length: 13; size: -
CDR3: CASSSPPRTGYTGELFF; DNA: TGTGCCAGCAGTTCTCCCCCCCGGACTGGCTACACCGGGGAGCTGTTTTTT; J: TRBJ2-2; V: TRBV27; D: -; length: 17; size: -
CDR3: CASSSTDRGITDTQYF; DNA: TGTGCCAGCAGTTCCACGGACAGGGGTATAACAGATACGCAGTATTTT; J: TRBJ2-3; V: TRBV28; D: TRBD1; length: 16; size: once
CDR3: CASSLGIGSSTDTQYF; DNA: TGTGCCAGCAGTTTAGGTATAGGCTCTAGCACAGATACGCAGTATTTT; J: TRBJ2-3; V: TRBV28; D: -; length: 16; size: -
CDR3: CASSWGRGNEQFF; DNA: TGTGCCAGCAGCTGGGGGAGGGGGAATGAGCAGTTCTTC; J: TRBJ2-1; V: TRBV7-3; D: -; length: 13; size: -
CDR3: CASSLAGLSYNEQFF; DNA: TGTGCCAGCAGCTTAGCGGGACTCTCATACAATGAGCAGTTCTTC; J: TRBJ2-1; V: TRBV7-9; D: -; length: 15; size: -
CDR3: CASSTGGWDEQFF; DNA: TGTGCCAGCAGTACAGGGGGCTGGGATGAGCAGTTCTTC; J: TRBJ2-1; V: TRBV2; D: TRBD1; length: 13; size: few